In its sample, the clone carrying this TCR beta chain ranks as medium-sized. The antigen remains undetermined. Little can be read into the size of this beta chain, an off-target read in a library designed for alpha chains. The library protocol tagged each TCR cDNA with a unique molecular identifier. MiXCR, applied by TCRdb to the 5' RACE reads, yields one record per CDR3 protein. The sample gives around 15,000 distinct CDR3 sequences, roughly 7.1% of which show up once; about 20% is in the top ten. Time point here: sample taken at primary tumor resection. Unsorted whole RNA from tumor, nontumor lung or frozen PBMC underwent sequencing. The entry originates in a study of spatial heterogeneity in lung cancer. The study, taken as a whole, reports: Within tumors, counts of expanded alpha and beta TCRs tracked tumor mutation counts.

The germline V gene has CDR1 LNHNV and CDR2 YYDKDF (reference sequence). The CDR3 length is 17 residues. V lost 2 bases to trimming and J lost 4 bases, with 18 bases between them. This receptor was obtained from a female donor with early-stage non-small cell lung cancer. The sequencing here drew on lung tumor tissue, taken at surgery. This chain connects TRBV15 to TRBJ1-3; maybe TRBD1 (5 bases). The CDR3 coding sequence is TGTGCCACCAGCAGACCGCGCCTTGGACAAGGGGGAAACACCATATATTTT. As protein: CATSRPRLGQGGNTIYF. Full variable domain (remainder filled in from reference TRBV15 and TRBJ1-3): DAMVIQNPRYQVTQFGKPVTLSCSQTLNHNVMYWYQQKSSQAPKLLFHYYDKDFNNEADTPDNFQSRRPNTSFCFLDIRSPGLGDTAMYLCATSRPRLGQGGNTIYFGEGSWLTVV.